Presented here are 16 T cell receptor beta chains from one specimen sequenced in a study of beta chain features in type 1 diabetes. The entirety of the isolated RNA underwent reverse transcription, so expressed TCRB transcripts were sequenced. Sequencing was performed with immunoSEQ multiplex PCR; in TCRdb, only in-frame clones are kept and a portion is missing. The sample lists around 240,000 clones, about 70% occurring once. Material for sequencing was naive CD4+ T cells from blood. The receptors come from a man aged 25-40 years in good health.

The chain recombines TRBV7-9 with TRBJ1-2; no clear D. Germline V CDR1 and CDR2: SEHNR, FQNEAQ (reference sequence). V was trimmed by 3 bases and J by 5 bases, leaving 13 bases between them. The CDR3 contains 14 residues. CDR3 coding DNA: TGTGCCAGCAGCTTGATAACACACCGTTATGGCTACACCTTC. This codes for CASSLITHRYGYTF. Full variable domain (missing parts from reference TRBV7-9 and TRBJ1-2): DTGVSQNPRHKITKRGQNVTFRCDPISEHNRLYWYRQTLGQGPEFLTYFQNEAQLEKSRLLSDRFSAERPKGSFSTLEIQRTEQGDSAMYLCASSLITHRYGYTFGSGTRLTVV.

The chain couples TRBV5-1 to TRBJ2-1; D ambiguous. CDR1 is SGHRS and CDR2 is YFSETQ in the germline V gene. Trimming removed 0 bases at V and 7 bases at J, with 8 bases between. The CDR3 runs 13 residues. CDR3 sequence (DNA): TGCGCCAGCAGCTTGGCCGTGGGGAATGAGCAGTTCTTC. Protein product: CASSLAVGNEQFF.

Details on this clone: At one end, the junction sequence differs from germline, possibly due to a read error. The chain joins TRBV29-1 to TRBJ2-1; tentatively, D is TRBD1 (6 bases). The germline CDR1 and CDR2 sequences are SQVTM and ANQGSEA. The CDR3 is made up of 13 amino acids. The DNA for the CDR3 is TGCAGTGTTGTTAGACAGGAGTACAATGAGCAGTTCTTC. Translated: CSVVRQEYNEQFF.

The CDR3 is CASSLAGRPNEQFF. In nucleotides, the CDR3 is TGTGCCAGCAGCTTAGCGGGCAGGCCCAATGAGCAGTTCTTC. The rearrangement joins TRBV7-6 to TRBJ2-1, with D uncertain. The germline V gene has CDR1 SGHVS and CDR2 FNYEAQ. The length of the CDR3 is 14 residues. Trimming left V 0 bases short and J 6 bases short, with 9 bases between.

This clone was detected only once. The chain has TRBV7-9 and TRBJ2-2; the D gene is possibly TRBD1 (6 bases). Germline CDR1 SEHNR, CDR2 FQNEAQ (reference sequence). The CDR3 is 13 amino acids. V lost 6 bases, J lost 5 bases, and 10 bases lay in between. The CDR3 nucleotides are TGTGCCAGCAGGCGCACAGGGACCGGGGAGCTGTTTTTT. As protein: CASRRTGTGELFF.

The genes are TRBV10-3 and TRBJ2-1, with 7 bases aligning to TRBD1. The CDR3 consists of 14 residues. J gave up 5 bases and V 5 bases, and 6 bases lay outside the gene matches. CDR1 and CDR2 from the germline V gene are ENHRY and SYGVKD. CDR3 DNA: TGTGCCATCAGTTGGGACAGCGCCAACAATGAGCAGTTCTTC. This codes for CAISWDSANNEQFF.

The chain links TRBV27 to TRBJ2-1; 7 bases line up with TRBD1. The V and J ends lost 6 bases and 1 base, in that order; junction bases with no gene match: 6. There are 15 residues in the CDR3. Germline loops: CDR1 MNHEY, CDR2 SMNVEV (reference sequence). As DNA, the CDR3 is TGTGCCAGCAGCCGGACAGGCGCTTCCTACAATGAGCAGTTCTTC. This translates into CASSRTGASYNEQFF.

The CDR3 nucleotides read TGTGCCAGCTCACAAAACGTACAAGAGACCCAGTACTTC. Encoded protein: CASSQNVQETQYF. The V call is TRBV18, the J call TRBJ2-5; D uncertain. Trimming cost V 4 bases and J 2 bases, with 8 bases left between them. The CDR3 covers 13 residues. CDR1 and CDR2 (germline): KGHSH, LQKENI.

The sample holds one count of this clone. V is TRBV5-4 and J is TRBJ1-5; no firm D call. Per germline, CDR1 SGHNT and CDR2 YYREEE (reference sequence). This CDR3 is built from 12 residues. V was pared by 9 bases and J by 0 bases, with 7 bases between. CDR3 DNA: TGTGCCACCGGATATAGCAATCAGCCCCAGCATTTT. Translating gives CATGYSNQPQHF.

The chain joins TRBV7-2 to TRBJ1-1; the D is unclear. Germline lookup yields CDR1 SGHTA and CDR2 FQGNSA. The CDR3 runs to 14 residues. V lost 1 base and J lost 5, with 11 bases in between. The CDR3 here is CASSLDWLSTEAFF. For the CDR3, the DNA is TGTGCCAGCAGCTTAGACTGGTTGTCGACTGAAGCTTTCTTT.

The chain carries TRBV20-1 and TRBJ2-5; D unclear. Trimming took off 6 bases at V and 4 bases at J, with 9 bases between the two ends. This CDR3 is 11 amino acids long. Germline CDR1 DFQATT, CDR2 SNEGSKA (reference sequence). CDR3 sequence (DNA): TGCAGTGCGGCAGCGTTAGAGACCCAGTACTTC. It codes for CSAAALETQYF.

Here the CDR3 reads CAWSVSAGVGEKLFF. CDR3 sequence (DNA): TGTGCCTGGAGTGTATCGGCAGGGGTTGGTGAAAAACTGTTTTTT. The chain links TRBV30 to TRBJ1-4, with TRBD1 as a possible D gene (6 bases). The V and J ends lost 0 bases and 7 bases respectively, with 15 bases between them. This CDR3 spans 15 amino acids. CDR1 is GTSNPN, CDR2 SVGIG, per germline (reference sequence).

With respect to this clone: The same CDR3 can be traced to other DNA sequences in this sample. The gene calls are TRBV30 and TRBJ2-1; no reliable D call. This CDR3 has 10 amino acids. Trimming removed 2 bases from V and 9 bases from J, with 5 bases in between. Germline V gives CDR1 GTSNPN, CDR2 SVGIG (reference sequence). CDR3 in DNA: TGTGCCTGGAGTTTGGGTGAGCAGTTCTTC. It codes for CAWSLGEQFF.

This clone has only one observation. The CDR3 is CASSGLAGDEQFF. CDR3 coding DNA: TGTGCCAGCAGTGGGTTAGCGGGAGATGAGCAGTTCTTC. The chain is built from TRBV2 and TRBJ2-1, with 9 bases matching TRBD2. This CDR3 is 13 amino acids long. The junction had 3 bases not matched to a gene; V was cut back by 4 bases and J by 8 bases. Germline assignment: CDR1 SNHLY and CDR2 FYNNEI.

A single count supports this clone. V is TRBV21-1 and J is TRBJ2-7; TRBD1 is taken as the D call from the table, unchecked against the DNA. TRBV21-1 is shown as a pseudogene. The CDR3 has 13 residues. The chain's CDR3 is CASSPGQIYEQYF. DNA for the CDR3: TGTGCCAGCAGTCCGGGACAGATCTACGAGCAGTACTTC.

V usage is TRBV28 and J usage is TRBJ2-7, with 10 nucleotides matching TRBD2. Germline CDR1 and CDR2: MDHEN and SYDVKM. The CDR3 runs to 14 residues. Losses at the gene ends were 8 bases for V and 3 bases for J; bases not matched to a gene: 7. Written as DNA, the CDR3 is TGTGCCAGCGGAAGGAGCGGGAGGGTCTACGAGCAGTACTTC. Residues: CASGRSGRVYEQYF.